Listed here is a single T cell receptor beta chain. Its antigen is not identified. A read error may account for a junction end that differs from germline. This CDR3 is built from 14 residues. Germline V gene sequence: CDR1 MNHNY, CDR2 SVGAGI (reference sequence). The data derive from a study of blood T cells in healthy people across ages. Using a J-beta primer mix together with a sample-barcoded 5' primer, a second PCR was run for about 6 to 11 cycles. Researchers report that a template-switch adaptor with 12 random nucleotides tagged each cDNA molecule. Via MiXCR, TCRdb re-called the 5' RACE reads, giving one row per CDR3 protein. The table shows under 800,000 distinct CDR3 sequences, with roughly 41% occurring only once. The total RNA that was extracted per sample amounted to at least 5 micrograms. Broader study findings: Roughly linearly, TCR beta diversity per million T cells fell as age increased.

The origin of this receptor is a woman aged 60-75 years in good health. Sequenced input: blood. The rearrangement uses TRBV6-6 and TRBJ2-3; TRBD2 aligns across 10 bases. CDR3 sequence reads: CASSPSGGSYTQYF. The CDR3 bases are TGTGCCAGCAGCCCTAGCGGGGGCTCATATACGCAATATTTT.